One sample yielded the 9 T cell receptor beta chains listed below, sequenced in a study of siplizumab effects on memory and regulatory T cells. Clones were read by immunoSEQ multiplex PCR, and TCRdb kept only the in-frame ones, dropping some. This sample has 95,000 to 100,000 clones, with 92% found just once. Specimen: non-Treg CD4+ T cells sorted from blood. These receptors came from a human donor in good health.

The chain links TRBV19 to TRBJ2-3, with 7 bases aligning to TRBD1. The CDR3 is 14 residues long. Germline CDR1 LNHDA, CDR2 SQIVND (reference sequence). Trimming at V came to 6 bases and at J to 0 bases, leaving 3 bases not matched to a gene. CDR3 bases: TGTGCCAGTAGCGACAGGGCTAGCACAGATACGCAGTATTTT. Its translation is CASSDRASTDTQYF.

This rearrangement joins TRBV19 to TRBJ2-1; D is perhaps TRBD1 (5 bases). Trimming took off 3 bases at V and 3 bases at J, with 12 bases between the two ends. The CDR3 is made up of 15 amino acids. Germline lookup yields CDR1 LNHDA and CDR2 SQIVND (reference sequence). CDR3 DNA sequence: TGTGCCAGTAGTATCCTTACCCAGGGCTACAATGAGCAGTTCTTC. This translates into CASSILTQGYNEQFF.

The V and J genes are TRBV19 and TRBJ2-5; TRBD2 matches 8 bases. The J segment lost 4 bases and the V segment lost 4 bases, leaving 8 bases of the junction unmatched. This CDR3 region has 15 residues. The germline V gene encodes CDR1 LNHDA and CDR2 SQIVND (reference sequence). In nucleotides, the CDR3 is TGTGCCAGTAGTAGGGAAAGCGGGAGCGCAGAGACCCAGTACTTC. This gives the protein CASSRESGSAETQYF.

This sequence joins TRBV28 and TRBJ1-2, with 7 positions matching TRBD1. CDR3 size: 14 residues. The V segment lost 5 bases and the J segment 7 bases; nucleotides outside the gene matches: 10. Looked up from germline, CDR1 is MDHEN and CDR2 is SYDVKM. Written as DNA, the CDR3 is TGTGCCAGCAGTGAGGACCCGACAGGGCTTGGCTACACCTTC. It yields the protein CASSEDPTGLGYTF.

This clone was seen only a few times. The chain employs TRBV6-6 and TRBJ2-1; 11 nucleotides agree with TRBD2. The CDR3 is 15 amino acids. J gave up 4 bases and V 6 bases, and 5 bases lay outside the gene matches. Germline V lookup: CDR1 MNHNY, CDR2 SVGAGI (reference sequence). The CDR3 loop reads CASRAGTSGYNEQFF. For the CDR3, the DNA is TGTGCCAGCAGGGCCGGGACTAGCGGATACAATGAGCAGTTCTTC.

The chain has TRBV10-3 and TRBJ1-1; possibly TRBD1 for D (5 bases). Germline-derived CDR1 and CDR2 are ENHRY and SYGVKD. This CDR3 is 13 amino acids long. Trimming cost V 7 bases and J 2 bases, with 11 bases left between them. The CDR3 nucleotides are TGTGCCATCAACACAGGTTTAAACACTGAAGCTTTCTTT. Its protein is CAINTGLNTEAFF.

The V gene is TRBV19, the J gene TRBJ1-1; D unclear. CDR3 size: 13 residues. The germline V and J ends were trimmed by 3 bases and 1 base, with 6 bases remaining between them. CDR1 LNHDA and CDR2 SQIVND come from the germline V gene (reference sequence). The DNA for the CDR3 is TGTGCCAGTAGTATTAGGCGGAACACTGAAGCTTTCTTT. This codes for CASSIRRNTEAFF.

The rearrangement uses TRBV7-3 and TRBJ2-2; D gene uncertain. Between the trimmed V and J ends, which lost 3 bases and 2 bases, there was a span of 4 bases. The CDR3 covers 13 residues. In germline, CDR1 is SGHTA, CDR2 FQGTGA. CDR3 loop: CASSLDNTGELFF. The CDR3, as DNA: TGTGCCAGCAGCTTGGACAACACCGGGGAGCTGTTTTTT. Combining the CDR3 with reference TRBV7-3 and TRBJ2-2 gives the whole variable domain GAGVSQTPSNKVTEKGKYVELRCDPISGHTALYWYRQSLGQGPEFLIYFQGTGAADDSGLPNDRFFAVRPEGSVSTLKIQRTERGDSAVYLCASSLDNTGELFFGEGSRLTVL.

The chain couples TRBV25-1 to TRBJ2-7, with D unclear. Germline loops: CDR1 MGHDK, CDR2 SYGVNS. This CDR3 contains 13 residues. Trimming left V 3 bases short and J 5 bases short, with 11 bases between. CDR3 sequence: CASSELGGDEQYF. The CDR3 region has the DNA TGTGCCAGCAGTGAGCTAGGTGGCGACGAGCAGTACTTC.